This entry lists 20 T cell receptor beta chains sequenced from one sample in a study of T cells in Graves' hyperthyroidism and ophthalmopathy. TCR beta CDR3 regions were amplified from RNA transcripts. The HTBI primer set was used in a first-round RT-PCR of the TCR CDR3. TCRdb recomputed calls from the multiplex PCR reads with MiXCR, one row per CDR3 protein. The sample includes about 320,000 distinct CDR3 sequences, roughly 17% of them seen just once. Sequenced sample: blood. These receptors originate from a man aged 25-45 years with Graves' hyperthyroidism.

This clonotype was counted a few times. One junction end does not reproduce the germline sequence, and a read error may be involved. The rearrangement uses TRBV5-1 and TRBJ1-4; 8 bases line up with TRBD1. The CDR3 runs to 15 residues. The germline V gene has CDR1 SGHRS and CDR2 YFSETQ. The CDR3 coding sequence is TGCGCCAGCAGCTTGCGACAGGGGCAGGGGGAAAAACTGCTTTTT. It codes for CASSLRQGQGEKLLF.

This clonotype has at least ten counts. CDR3 region: CASSFGTTVDTEAFF. The CDR3 DNA reads TGTGCCAGCAGCTTCGGGACAACGGTTGACACTGAAGCTTTCTTT. V and J are TRBV7-9 and TRBJ1-1; a weak D match, TRBD1 (6 bases). CDR1 is SEHNR, CDR2 FQNEAQ, per germline (reference sequence). The CDR3 contains 15 residues. V lost 3 bases to trimming and J lost 3 bases, with 14 bases between them.

The table lists this clonotype with a few counts. V and J are TRBV5-1 and TRBJ2-1, with 11 bases that match TRBD2. CDR1 SGHRS and CDR2 YFSETQ come from the germline V gene. V was pared by 2 bases and J by 1 base, with 20 bases of the junction left unmatched. The CDR3 runs to 22 residues. CDR3: CASSFPRLAGRPVGSSYNEQFF. The CDR3 DNA follows: TGCGCCAGCAGCTTCCCGAGACTAGCGGGGAGGCCGGTAGGAAGTTCCTACAATGAGCAGTTCTTC.

This clonotype showed up many times. The chain recombines TRBV11-3 with TRBJ2-1; 12 bases align to TRBD2. After removal of 0 bases from V and 2 bases from J, the junction contained 5 bases not matched to a gene. This CDR3 is built from 18 residues. Germline CDR1 reads SGHNT; CDR2 reads YENEEA. As DNA, the CDR3 is TGTGCCAGCAGCTTAGATGAACTAGCGGGAGGTGCCTACAATGAGCAGTTCTTC. This translates into CASSLDELAGGAYNEQFF. Full variable domain (outside the CDR3, taken from reference TRBV11-3 and TRBJ2-1): EAGVVQSPRYKIIEKKQPVAFWCNPISGHNTLYWYLQNLGQGPELLIRYENEEAVDDSQLPKDRFSAERLKGVDSTLKIQPAELGDSAVYLCASSLDELAGGAYNEQFFGPGTRLTVL.

The chain combines TRBV14 with TRBJ2-7; 9 bases align to TRBD2. Per germline, CDR1 SGHDN and CDR2 FVKESK. The CDR3 contains 16 residues. The V and J ends lost 0 bases and 2 bases, in that order; junction bases with no gene match: 5. The CDR3 DNA follows: TGTGCCAGCAGCCAAGATAGCGGGAGAAGGGCCTACGAGCAGTACTTC. Its protein product is CASSQDSGRRAYEQYF.

This clonotype was observed at least ten times. V usage is TRBV6-6 and J usage is TRBJ1-4, with D possibly matching TRBD1 (6 bases). The CDR3 covers 14 residues. The V gene lost 2 bases and the J gene lost 8 bases, with 12 bases spanning the gap. From germline, CDR1 is MNHNY and CDR2 SVGAGI (reference sequence). The CDR3 region is CASSYVGGGEKLFF. The CDR3 nucleotides are TGTGCCAGCAGTTACGTCGGGGGCGGAGAAAAACTGTTTTTT.

V usage is TRBV7-2 and J usage is TRBJ1-2; no reliable D call. V gave up 3 bases and J gave up 6 bases, with 14 bases separating them. This CDR3 spans 14 amino acids. Germline CDR1 and CDR2: SGHTA and FQGNSA. CDR3: CASSFRSGEHGYTF. DNA of the CDR3: TGTGCCAGCAGCTTCCGATCCGGGGAGCATGGCTACACCTTC. Full variable domain (outside the CDR3, taken from reference TRBV7-2 and TRBJ1-2): GAGVSQSPSNKVTEKGKDVELRCDPISGHTALYWYRQSLGQGLEFLIYFQGNSAPDKSGLPSDRFSAERTGGSVSTLTIQRTQQEDSAVYLCASSFRSGEHGYTFGSGTRLTVV.

This clonotype showed up many times. The gene calls are TRBV27 and TRBJ2-7; 7 bases map to TRBD1. V dropped 4 bases and J dropped 4; count of bases not matched to a gene: 10. The CDR3 is made up of 15 amino acids. Germline V gene data show CDR1 as MNHEY and CDR2 as SMNVEV (reference sequence). This CDR3 is CASSSARGSRYEQYF. CDR3 coding DNA: TGTGCCAGCAGTTCCGCCAGGGGGAGTAGGTACGAGCAGTACTTC.

This clonotype was observed at least ten times. V gene TRBV27 combines with J gene TRBJ1-2, with no clear D. CDR1 and CDR2 from the germline V gene are MNHEY and SMNVEV (reference sequence). The CDR3 loop spans 14 amino acids. Trimming left V 0 bases short and J 2 bases short, with 7 bases between. The CDR3 protein is CASSLSAANYGYTF. The DNA of the CDR3 is TGTGCCAGCAGTTTATCCGCAGCCAACTATGGCTACACCTTC.

This clonotype was seen many times. This chain links TRBV28 with TRBJ1-2; D not certain. This CDR3 comprises 12 residues. The V end lost 10 bases, the J end lost 3 bases, and 12 bases lay between the germline ends. Germline V gene sequence: CDR1 MDHEN, CDR2 SYDVKM. CDR3 DNA sequence: TGTGCCACTTCCTTGCCGGACTATGGCTACACCTTC. Residues: CATSLPDYGYTF.

This chain links TRBV16 with TRBJ2-1; maybe TRBD2 (7 bases). The length of the CDR3 is 15 residues. V lost 5 bases and J lost 5, with 16 bases in between. Per the germline V gene, CDR1 is KGHSY and CDR2 is FQNENV. CDR3 DNA sequence: TGTGCCAGCAGCTTACTCATGCGGGGGCACAATGAGCAGTTCTTC. Protein: CASSLLMRGHNEQFF. Combining the CDR3 with reference TRBV16 and TRBJ2-1 gives the whole variable domain GEEVAQTPKHLVRGEGQKAKLYCAPIKGHSYVFWYQQVLKNEFKFLISFQNENVFDETGMPKERFSAKCLPNSPCSLEIQATKLEDSAVYFCASSLLMRGHNEQFFGPGTRLTVL.

The chain combines TRBV19 with TRBJ1-1; D not resolved. Trimming shortened V by 1 base and J by 1 base, and 13 bases separated the two germline ends. This CDR3 has 16 residues. CDR1 is LNHDA and CDR2 is SQIVND in the germline V gene (reference sequence). Written as DNA, the CDR3 is TGTGCCAGTAGTATAGGCTGGAAAGGTCGGAACACTGAAGCTTTCTTT. Its translation: CASSIGWKGRNTEAFF.

This clonotype was picked up many times. The chain recombines TRBV6-2 or TRBV6-3 with TRBJ1-5; D call uncertain. This CDR3 comprises 13 residues. V lost 7 bases and J 1 base, leaving 8 bases between the germline ends. Germline CDR1 reads MNHEY; CDR2 reads SVGEGT. CDR3: CASMESSNQPQHF. CDR3 coding DNA: TGTGCCAGCATGGAATCCAGCAATCAGCCCCAGCATTTT.

CDR3 in amino acids: CASSFGQGKNTIYF. The CDR3 DNA reads as TGTGCCAGCAGCTTCGGACAGGGAAAGAACACCATATATTTT. V usage is TRBV11-2 and J usage is TRBJ1-3, with 8 bases fitting TRBD1. The V gene end was trimmed by 3 bases and the J gene end by 7 bases; junction bases not matched to a gene: 5. The CDR3 is 14 amino acids. The V gene's germline CDR1 is SGHAT and CDR2 FQNNGV.

The table lists this clonotype with many counts. The CDR3 nucleotides read TGTGCCAGCAGTGAAGGGGACAGCGGCTACGAGCAGTACTTC. This gives the protein CASSEGDSGYEQYF. The chain joins TRBV6-1 to TRBJ2-7, with TRBD1 identical over 7 bases. Per the germline V gene, CDR1 is MNHNS and CDR2 is SASEGT. The V and J ends lost 1 base and 3 bases, in that order; junction bases with no gene match: 3. This CDR3 region has 14 residues.

This clonotype showed up many times. The J gene is TRBJ2-1, the V gene TRBV12-3 or TRBV12-4, with 9 bases lining up with TRBD2. The CDR3 runs to 15 residues. After removal of 2 bases from V and 4 bases from J, the junction contained 3 bases not matched to a gene. For the CDR3, the DNA is TGTGCCAGCAGTTTAAGACTAGCGGATTACAATGAGCAGTTCTTC. Translation: CASSLRLADYNEQFF.

This clonotype has just a few counts. This sequence joins TRBV4-1 and TRBJ1-2, with D unresolved. The CDR3 has 13 amino acids. V was cut by 4 bases and J by 6 bases, with 12 bases left in between. Germline V gene lookup returns CDR1 MGHRA and CDR2 YSYEKL. The CDR3 DNA follows: TGCGCCAGCAGCCGAAATTGGGAGGATGGCTACACCTTC. Amino acid sequence: CASSRNWEDGYTF.

This clonotype was detected many times. The chain joins TRBV9 to TRBJ2-3; D unclear. From germline, CDR1 is SGDLS and CDR2 YYNGEE. CDR3 length equals 12 residues. Trimming removed 0 bases from V and 6 bases from J, with 5 bases in between. CDR3: CASSVDVDTQYF. For the CDR3, the DNA is TGTGCCAGCAGCGTAGACGTGGATACGCAGTATTTT.

This clonotype has ten or more counts. The chain recombines TRBV6-2 or TRBV6-3 with TRBJ2-6, with D hard to call. The V gene's germline CDR1 is MNHEY and CDR2 SVGEGT. V was cut by 10 bases and J by 4 bases, with 17 bases left in between. CDR3 length: 15 residues. The CDR3 region has the DNA TGTGCCACCCACAGACCTCTTACAGGGGCCAACGTCCTGACTTTC. Amino acid sequence: CATHRPLTGANVLTF.

Ten or more counts support this clonotype. The CDR3 region is CASQGARYNEQFF. The DNA for the CDR3 is TGTGCCAGCCAGGGGGCGCGGTACAATGAGCAGTTCTTC. This sequence joins TRBV7-2 and TRBJ2-1; TRBD1 matches 8 bases. The CDR3 extends over 13 amino acids. V gave up 8 bases and J gave up 4 bases; unmatched junction bases: 4. Germline CDR1 and CDR2: SGHTA and FQGNSA.